A selection of T cell receptor beta chains follows, all from one sample in a study of T-cell memory formation after mild COVID-19. TCRdb reanalysed the 5' RACE reads using MiXCR and keeps one entry per CDR3 protein. The table has fewer than 350,000 distinct CDR3 sequences, about 13% seen once. Sequences were obtained from PBMCs or a T cell subset sorted from them (not recorded which). All receptors derive from a man aged 18 to 29 who had mild COVID-19 (a few samples of this study predate the infection). Cell type and time point are not known. CDR3s leave out the opening cysteine and the closing phenylalanine or tryptophan. Each record gives: J gene, V gene, CDR3 length, D gene, CDR3 protein. The D gene is left open where the match is weak.

J gene: TRBJ1-2
V gene: TRBV5-1
CDR3 length: 11
D gene: .
CDR3 protein: ASSPGAPYGYT

J gene: TRBJ2-2
V gene: TRBV11-2
CDR3 length: 13
D gene: .
CDR3 protein: ASSLVIGAAGELF

J gene: TRBJ2-7
V gene: TRBV6-5
CDR3 length: 9
D gene: .
CDR3 protein: ASTQGLEQY

J gene: TRBJ2-2
V gene: TRBV4-3
CDR3 length: 15
D gene: TRBD2
CDR3 protein: ASSQDPRAGGTGELF

J gene: TRBJ1-1
V gene: TRBV3-1
CDR3 length: 13
D gene: .
CDR3 protein: ASNFGGSPNTEAF

J gene: TRBJ2-7
V gene: TRBV3-1
CDR3 length: 13
D gene: TRBD2
CDR3 protein: ASSSTSGASYEQY

J gene: TRBJ1-5
V gene: TRBV19
CDR3 length: 13
D gene: .
CDR3 protein: ATTWGFYSNQPQH

J gene: TRBJ2-7
V gene: TRBV20-1
CDR3 length: 10
D gene: .
CDR3 protein: SAGVGVDEQY

J gene: TRBJ2-2
V gene: TRBV6-1
CDR3 length: 15
D gene: TRBD1
CDR3 protein: ASSEFRTGGYTGELF

J gene: TRBJ2-3
V gene: TRBV12-3/TRBV12-4
CDR3 length: 11
D gene: .
CDR3 protein: ASSAPNTDTQY

J gene: TRBJ1-4
V gene: TRBV7-9
CDR3 length: 15
D gene: .
CDR3 protein: ASSLGGLWIQNEKLF

J gene: TRBJ1-1
V gene: TRBV11-1
CDR3 length: 13
D gene: TRBD1
CDR3 protein: ASSSPGQGNTEAF

J gene: TRBJ2-5
V gene: TRBV5-1
CDR3 length: 16
D gene: .
CDR3 protein: ASSPQPLMGDYQETQY

J gene: TRBJ1-1
V gene: TRBV5-1
CDR3 length: 13
D gene: .
CDR3 protein: ASSLVGGRDTEAF

J gene: TRBJ2-1
V gene: TRBV20-1
CDR3 length: 12
D gene: TRBD2
CDR3 protein: SARVELAGYEQF

J gene: TRBJ2-2
V gene: TRBV12-3/TRBV12-4
CDR3 length: 14
D gene: TRBD2
CDR3 protein: ASRSTSGGHTGELF

J gene: TRBJ2-7
V gene: TRBV30
CDR3 length: 9
D gene: .
CDR3 protein: AWSGSHEQY

J gene: TRBJ1-4
V gene: TRBV5-1
CDR3 length: 12
D gene: TRBD1
CDR3 protein: ASSLKQGVEKLF

J gene: TRBJ2-1
V gene: TRBV20-1
CDR3 length: 12
D gene: TRBD1
CDR3 protein: SATTGGSYNEQF

J gene: TRBJ2-1
V gene: TRBV5-1
CDR3 length: 14
D gene: TRBD1
CDR3 protein: ASSFITGTGFDEQF

J gene: TRBJ2-3
V gene: TRBV7-9
CDR3 length: 12
D gene: .
CDR3 protein: ASRYRQSTDTQY

J gene: TRBJ1-2
V gene: TRBV6-6
CDR3 length: 14
D gene: TRBD1
CDR3 protein: ASSYSRRGHNYGYT

J gene: TRBJ2-1
V gene: TRBV12-3/TRBV12-4
CDR3 length: 11
D gene: .
CDR3 protein: ASSFGSNNEQF

J gene: TRBJ2-1
V gene: TRBV5-1
CDR3 length: 10
D gene: .
CDR3 protein: ASSLADNEQF

J gene: TRBJ1-1
V gene: TRBV21-1
CDR3 length: 15
D gene: .
CDR3 protein: ASSYHPSGQVYTEAF

J gene: TRBJ1-2
V gene: TRBV7-2
CDR3 length: 13
D gene: .
CDR3 protein: ASSFSRGRNYGYT

J gene: TRBJ1-1
V gene: TRBV29-1
CDR3 length: 9
D gene: .
CDR3 protein: SVYVGTEAF

J gene: TRBJ2-7
V gene: TRBV12-5
CDR3 length: 11
D gene: .
CDR3 protein: ASGLGRFYEQY

J gene: TRBJ2-1
V gene: TRBV4-3
CDR3 length: 14
D gene: .
CDR3 protein: ASSQEGPPKGNEQF

J gene: TRBJ2-3
V gene: TRBV9
CDR3 length: 13
D gene: .
CDR3 protein: ASSAWGGSPDLQY

J gene: TRBJ1-4
V gene: TRBV4-1
CDR3 length: 13
D gene: .
CDR3 protein: ASSQDGGLVGKLF

J gene: TRBJ2-7
V gene: TRBV5-5
CDR3 length: 11
D gene: .
CDR3 protein: ASSLGEFGEQY

J gene: TRBJ2-6
V gene: TRBV7-9
CDR3 length: 16
D gene: .
CDR3 protein: ASSQGEGRDSGANVLT

J gene: TRBJ2-5
V gene: TRBV18
CDR3 length: 14
D gene: .
CDR3 protein: ASSPYRTDTQETQY

J gene: TRBJ2-3
V gene: TRBV10-3
CDR3 length: 12
D gene: .
CDR3 protein: AISESKGADTQY

J gene: TRBJ1-5
V gene: TRBV12-3/TRBV12-4
CDR3 length: 13
D gene: .
CDR3 protein: ASSLDRNSNQPQH